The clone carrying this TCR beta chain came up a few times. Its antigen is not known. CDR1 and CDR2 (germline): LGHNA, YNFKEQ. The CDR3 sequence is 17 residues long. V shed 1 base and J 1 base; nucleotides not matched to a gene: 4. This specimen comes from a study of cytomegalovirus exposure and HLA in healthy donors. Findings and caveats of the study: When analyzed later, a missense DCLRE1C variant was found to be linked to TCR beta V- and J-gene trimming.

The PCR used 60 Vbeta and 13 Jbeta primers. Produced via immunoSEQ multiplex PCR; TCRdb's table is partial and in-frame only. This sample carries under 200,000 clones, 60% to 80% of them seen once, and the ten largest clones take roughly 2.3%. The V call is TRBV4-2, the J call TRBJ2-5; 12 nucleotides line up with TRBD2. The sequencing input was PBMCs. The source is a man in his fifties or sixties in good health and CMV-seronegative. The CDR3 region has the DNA TGTGCCAGCAGCCAAGTAGGACTAGCGGGGACCCAAGAGACCCAGTACTTC. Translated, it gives CASSQVGLAGTQETQYF.